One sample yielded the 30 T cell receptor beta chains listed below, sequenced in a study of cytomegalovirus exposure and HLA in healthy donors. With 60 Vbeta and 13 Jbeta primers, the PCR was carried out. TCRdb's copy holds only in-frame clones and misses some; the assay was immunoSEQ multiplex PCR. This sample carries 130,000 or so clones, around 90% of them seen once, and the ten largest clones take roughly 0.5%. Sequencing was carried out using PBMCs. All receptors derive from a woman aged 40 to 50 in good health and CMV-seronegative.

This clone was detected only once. CDR3 nucleotide sequence: TGTGCCAGCAGTCGGGCGGGGCTCACCACTGAAGCTTTCTTT. The encoded protein is CASSRAGLTTEAFF. The rearrangement joins TRBV6-5 to TRBJ1-1, with TRBD1 as a possible D gene (5 bases). CDR3 length equals 14 residues. CDR1 and CDR2 (germline): MNHEY, SVGAGI. V was cut by 5 bases and J by 4 bases, with 14 bases left in between.

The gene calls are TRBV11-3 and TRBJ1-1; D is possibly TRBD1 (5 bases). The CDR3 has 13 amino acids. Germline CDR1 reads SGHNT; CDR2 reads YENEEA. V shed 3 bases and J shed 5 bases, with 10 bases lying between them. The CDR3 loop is CASSFRVETEAFF. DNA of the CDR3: TGTGCCAGCAGCTTCAGGGTGGAGACTGAAGCTTTCTTT.

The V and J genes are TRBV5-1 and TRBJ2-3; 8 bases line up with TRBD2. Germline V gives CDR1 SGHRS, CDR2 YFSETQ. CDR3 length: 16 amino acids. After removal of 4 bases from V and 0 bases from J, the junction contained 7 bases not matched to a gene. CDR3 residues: CASSANSGTSTDTQYF. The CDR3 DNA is TGCGCCAGCAGCGCCAATAGCGGGACTAGCACAGATACGCAGTATTTT.

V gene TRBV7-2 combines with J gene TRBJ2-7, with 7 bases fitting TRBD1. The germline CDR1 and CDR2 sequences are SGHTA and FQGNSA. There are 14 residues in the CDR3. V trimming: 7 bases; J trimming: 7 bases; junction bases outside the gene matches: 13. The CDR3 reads CASTIGQAVGEQYF. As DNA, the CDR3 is TGTGCCAGCACAATTGGACAGGCGGTGGGGGAGCAGTACTTC.

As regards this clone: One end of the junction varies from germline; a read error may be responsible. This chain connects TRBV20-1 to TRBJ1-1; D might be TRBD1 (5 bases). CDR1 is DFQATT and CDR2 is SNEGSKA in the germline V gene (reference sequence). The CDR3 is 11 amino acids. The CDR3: CSARTGGYAFF. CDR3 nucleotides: TGCAGCGCTAGGACGGGGGGTTATGCTTTCTTT.

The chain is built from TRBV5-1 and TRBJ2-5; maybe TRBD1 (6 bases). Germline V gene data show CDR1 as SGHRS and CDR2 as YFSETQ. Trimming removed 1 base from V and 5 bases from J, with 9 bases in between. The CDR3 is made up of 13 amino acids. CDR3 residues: CASSLQGMETQYF. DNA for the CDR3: TGCGCCAGCAGCTTGCAGGGGATGGAGACCCAGTACTTC.

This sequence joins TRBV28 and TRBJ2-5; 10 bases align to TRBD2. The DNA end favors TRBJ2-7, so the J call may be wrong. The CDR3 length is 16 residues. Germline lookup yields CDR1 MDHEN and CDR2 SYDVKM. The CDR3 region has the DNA TGTGCCAGCAGTGGGACCGGGACTAGCGCCTCCTACGAGCAGTACTTC. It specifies CASSGTGTSASYEQYF.

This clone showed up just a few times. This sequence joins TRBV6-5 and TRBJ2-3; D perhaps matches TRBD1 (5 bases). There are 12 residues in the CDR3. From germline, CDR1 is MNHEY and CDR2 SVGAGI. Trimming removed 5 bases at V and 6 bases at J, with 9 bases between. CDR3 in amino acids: CASSTPGDTQYF. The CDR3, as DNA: TGTGCCAGCAGTACACCAGGGGATACGCAGTATTTT.

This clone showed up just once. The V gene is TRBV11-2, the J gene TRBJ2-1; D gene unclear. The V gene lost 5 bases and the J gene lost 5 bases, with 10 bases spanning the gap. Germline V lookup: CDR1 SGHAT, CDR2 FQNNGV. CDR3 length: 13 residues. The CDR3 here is CASSPSLHNEQFF. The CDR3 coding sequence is TGTGCCAGCAGCCCGTCCCTACACAATGAGCAGTTCTTC.

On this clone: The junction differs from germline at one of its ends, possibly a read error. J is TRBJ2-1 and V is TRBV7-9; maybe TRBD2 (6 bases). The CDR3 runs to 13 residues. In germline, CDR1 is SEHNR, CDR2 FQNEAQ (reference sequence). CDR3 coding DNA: TGTTCCAGCAGCTTACTGGGGGGAGGTGAGCAGTTCTTC. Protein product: CSSSLLGGGEQFF.

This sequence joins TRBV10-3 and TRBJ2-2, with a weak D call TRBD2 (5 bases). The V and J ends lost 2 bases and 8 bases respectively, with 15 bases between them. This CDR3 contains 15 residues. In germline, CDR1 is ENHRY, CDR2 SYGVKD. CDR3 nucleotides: TGTGCCATCAGTGAGGTTTTGGGGAGTGCGGGGGAGCTGTTTTTT. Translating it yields CAISEVLGSAGELFF.

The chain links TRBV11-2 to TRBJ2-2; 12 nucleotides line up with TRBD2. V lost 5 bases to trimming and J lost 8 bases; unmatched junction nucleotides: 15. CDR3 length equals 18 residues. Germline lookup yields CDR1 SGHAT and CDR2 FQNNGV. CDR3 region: CASSGRLAGERPPGELFF. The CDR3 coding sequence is TGTGCCAGCAGCGGGAGACTAGCGGGAGAACGGCCCCCTGGGGAGCTGTTTTTT.

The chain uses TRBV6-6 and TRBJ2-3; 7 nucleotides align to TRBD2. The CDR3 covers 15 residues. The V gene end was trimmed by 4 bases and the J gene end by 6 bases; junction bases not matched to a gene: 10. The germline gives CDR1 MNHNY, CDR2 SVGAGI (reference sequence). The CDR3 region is CASSSRTRGGDTQYF. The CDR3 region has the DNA TGTGCCAGCAGTTCCCGGACTAGAGGAGGCGATACGCAGTATTTT.

The CDR3 reads CASSVGRGQETQYF. DNA of the CDR3: TGTGCCAGCAGCGTGGGGCGGGGGCAAGAGACCCAGTACTTC. The chain joins TRBV9 to TRBJ2-5; 7 positions agree with TRBD2. The CDR3 runs 14 residues. The germline CDR1 and CDR2 sequences are SGDLS and YYNGEE. V lost 2 bases and J lost 2; bases outside the gene matches: 3.

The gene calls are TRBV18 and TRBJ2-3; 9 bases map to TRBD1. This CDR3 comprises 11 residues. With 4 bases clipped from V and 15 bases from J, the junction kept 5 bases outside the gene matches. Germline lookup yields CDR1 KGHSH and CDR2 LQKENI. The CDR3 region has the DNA TGTGCCAGCTCACTTGGACAGGGGTTCTATTTT. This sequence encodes CASSLGQGFYF. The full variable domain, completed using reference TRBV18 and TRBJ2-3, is NAGVMQNPRHLVRRRGQEARLRCSPMKGHSHVYWYRQLPEEGLKFMVYLQKENIIDESGMPKERFSAEFPKEGPSILRIQQVVRGDSAAYFCASSLGQGFYFGPGTRLTVL.

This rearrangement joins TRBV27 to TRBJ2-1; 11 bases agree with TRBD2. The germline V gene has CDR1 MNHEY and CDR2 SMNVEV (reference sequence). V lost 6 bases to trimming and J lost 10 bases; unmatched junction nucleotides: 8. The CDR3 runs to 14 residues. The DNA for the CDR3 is TGTGCCAGCAGCTTACTAGCGGGAGTTGGGGAGCAGTTCTTC. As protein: CASSLLAGVGEQFF.

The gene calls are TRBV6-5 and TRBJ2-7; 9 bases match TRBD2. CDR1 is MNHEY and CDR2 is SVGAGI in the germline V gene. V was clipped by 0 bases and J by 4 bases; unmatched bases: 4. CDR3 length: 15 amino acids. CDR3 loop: CASSYSPSGTYEQYF. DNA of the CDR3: TGTGCCAGCAGTTACTCGCCTAGCGGGACTTACGAGCAGTACTTC.

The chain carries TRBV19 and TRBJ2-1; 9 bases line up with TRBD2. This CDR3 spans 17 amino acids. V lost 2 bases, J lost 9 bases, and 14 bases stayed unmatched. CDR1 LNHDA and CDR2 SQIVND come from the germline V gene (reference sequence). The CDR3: CASSIPLGTSNWGEQFF. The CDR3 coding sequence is TGTGCCAGTAGTATACCTTTGGGGACTAGCAATTGGGGTGAGCAGTTCTTC. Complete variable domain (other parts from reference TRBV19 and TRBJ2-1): DGGITQSPKYLFRKEGQNVTLSCEQNLNHDAMYWYRQDPGQGLRLIYYSQIVNDFQKGDIAEGYSVSREKKESFPLTVTSAQKNPTAFYLCASSIPLGTSNWGEQFFGPGTRLTVL.

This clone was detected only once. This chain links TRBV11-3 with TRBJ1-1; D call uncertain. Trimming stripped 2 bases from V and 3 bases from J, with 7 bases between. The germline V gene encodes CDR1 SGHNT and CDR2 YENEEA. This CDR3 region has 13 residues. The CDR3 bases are TGTGCCAGCAGCTTAAACAAAGACACTGAAGCTTTCTTT. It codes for CASSLNKDTEAFF.

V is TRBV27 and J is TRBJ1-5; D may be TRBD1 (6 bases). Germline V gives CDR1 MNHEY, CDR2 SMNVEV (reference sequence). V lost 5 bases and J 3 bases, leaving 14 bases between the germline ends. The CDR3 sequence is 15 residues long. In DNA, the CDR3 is TGTGCCAGCAGTGGTCAGGGGTACCACAATCAGCCCCAGCATTTT. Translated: CASSGQGYHNQPQHF.

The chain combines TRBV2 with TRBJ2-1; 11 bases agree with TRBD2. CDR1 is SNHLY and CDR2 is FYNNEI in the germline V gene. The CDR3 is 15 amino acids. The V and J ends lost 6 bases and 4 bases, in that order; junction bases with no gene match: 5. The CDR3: CASSELAGAYNEQFF. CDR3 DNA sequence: TGTGCCAGCAGCGAACTAGCGGGAGCTTACAATGAGCAGTTCTTC.

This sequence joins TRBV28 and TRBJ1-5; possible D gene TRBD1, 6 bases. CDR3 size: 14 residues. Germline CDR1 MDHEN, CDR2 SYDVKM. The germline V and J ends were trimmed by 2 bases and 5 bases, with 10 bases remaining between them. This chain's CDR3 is CASSLGGGHQPQHF. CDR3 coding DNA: TGTGCCAGCAGTTTAGGGGGCGGGCATCAGCCCCAGCATTTT.

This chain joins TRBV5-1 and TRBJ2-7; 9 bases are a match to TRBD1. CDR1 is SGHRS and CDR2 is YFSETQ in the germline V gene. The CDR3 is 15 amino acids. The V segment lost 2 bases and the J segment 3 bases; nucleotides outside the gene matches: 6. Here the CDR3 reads CASSFGGTGIYEQYF. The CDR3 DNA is TGCGCCAGCAGCTTCGGCGGGACAGGGATCTACGAGCAGTACTTC.

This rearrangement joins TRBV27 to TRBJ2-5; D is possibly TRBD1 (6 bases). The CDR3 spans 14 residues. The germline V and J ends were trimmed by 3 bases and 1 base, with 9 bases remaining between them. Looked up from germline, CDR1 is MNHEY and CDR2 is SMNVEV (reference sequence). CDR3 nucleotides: TGTGCCAGCAGTTTTGGGGGCCCCCAAGAGACCCAGTACTTC. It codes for CASSFGGPQETQYF.

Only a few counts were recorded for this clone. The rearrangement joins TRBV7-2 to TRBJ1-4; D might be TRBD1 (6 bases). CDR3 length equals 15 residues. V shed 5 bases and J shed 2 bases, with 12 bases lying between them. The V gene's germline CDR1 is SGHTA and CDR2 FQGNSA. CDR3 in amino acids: CASSPIGGTNEKLFF. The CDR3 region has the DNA TGTGCCAGCAGCCCGATTGGGGGCACTAATGAAAAACTGTTTTTT.

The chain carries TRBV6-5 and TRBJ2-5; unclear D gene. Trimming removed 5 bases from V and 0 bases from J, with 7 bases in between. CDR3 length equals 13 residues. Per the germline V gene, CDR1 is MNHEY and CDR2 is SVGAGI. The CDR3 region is CASSPQNQETQYF. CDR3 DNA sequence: TGTGCCAGCAGTCCCCAGAACCAAGAGACCCAGTACTTC.

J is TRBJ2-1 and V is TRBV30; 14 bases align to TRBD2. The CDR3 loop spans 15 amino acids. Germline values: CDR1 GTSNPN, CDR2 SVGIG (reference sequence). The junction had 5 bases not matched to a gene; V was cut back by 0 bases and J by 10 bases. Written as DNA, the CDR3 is TGTGCCTGGAGTGTGGGACTAGCGGGAGTTGAGGAGCAGTTCTTC. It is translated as CAWSVGLAGVEEQFF.

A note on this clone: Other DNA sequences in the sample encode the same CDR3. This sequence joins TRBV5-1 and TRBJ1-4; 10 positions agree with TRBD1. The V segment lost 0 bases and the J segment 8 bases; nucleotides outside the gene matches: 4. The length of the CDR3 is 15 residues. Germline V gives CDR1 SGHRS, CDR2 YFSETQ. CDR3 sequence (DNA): TGCGCCAGCAGCTTGGCCGGGACAGGGGACGAAAAACTGTTTTTT. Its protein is CASSLAGTGDEKLFF.

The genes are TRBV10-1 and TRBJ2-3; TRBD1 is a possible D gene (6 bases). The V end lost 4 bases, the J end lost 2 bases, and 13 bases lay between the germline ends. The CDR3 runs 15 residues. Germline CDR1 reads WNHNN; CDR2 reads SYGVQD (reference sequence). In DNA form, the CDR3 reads TGCGCCAGCAGTGTCCCGGACAGTCACACAGATACGCAGTATTTT. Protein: CASSVPDSHTDTQYF.

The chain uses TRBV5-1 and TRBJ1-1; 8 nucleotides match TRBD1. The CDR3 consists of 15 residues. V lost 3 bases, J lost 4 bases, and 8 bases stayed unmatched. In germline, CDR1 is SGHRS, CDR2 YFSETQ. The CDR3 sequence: CASSSSLDRATEAFF. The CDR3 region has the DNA TGCGCCAGCAGCTCCTCCCTGGACAGGGCCACTGAAGCTTTCTTT.